The rows below give T cell receptor beta chains drawn from one sample of a study of identical twins. TCRdb re-called the 5' RACE reads with MiXCR, one entry per CDR3 protein. The table shows 1,800,000 or so distinct CDR3 sequences, with around a third occurring only once. The sequenced sample was cord blood. The receptor source for this set is a newborn girl in good health. Both conserved end residues are part of each CDR3. D genes are given only for firm matches. A clone size is listed for some rows: how often the clone was seen (once, few, many), or a class if it is expanded.

d_call	clone_size	j_call	v_call	cdr3_nt	cdr3_aa
-	few	TRBJ2-5	TRBV6-2/TRBV6-3	TGTGCCAGCAGTTACCCTCGTTATGAGGAAGAGACCCAGTACTTC	CASSYPRYEEETQYF
TRBD2	-	TRBJ2-3	TRBV4-1	TGCGCCAGCAGCCAAGAAGCACCCTTTGCTAGCGGCAGCACAGATACGCAGTATTTT	CASSQEAPFASGSTDTQYF
TRBD1	few	TRBJ1-2	TRBV5-1	TGCGCCAGCAGCCCGACGGGACAGGCCCCTAAGGGCTACACCTTC	CASSPTGQAPKGYTF
-	few	TRBJ2-4	TRBV10-3	TGTGCCATCAGTGAGGTCGGGGGAAACATTCAGTACTTC	CAISEVGGNIQYF
-	few	TRBJ2-6	TRBV10-2	TGCGCCAGCAGTGGGCAGGGTTATGGGGCCAACGTCCTGACTTTC	CASSGQGYGANVLTF
-	-	TRBJ1-2	TRBV29-1	TGCAGCGTTATTTCCCTTGGGTCCTATGGCTACACCTTC	CSVISLGSYGYTF
-	-	TRBJ1-2	TRBV29-1	TGCAGCGTTGAAGATACGAATGGCTACACCTTC	CSVEDTNGYTF
-	-	TRBJ1-2	TRBV6-5	TGTGCCAGCAGCTACAGGAATAACTATGGCTACACCTTC	CASSYRNNYGYTF
TRBD2	few	TRBJ2-1	TRBV20-1	TGCAGTGCTAGAGCTGGGCGGGAGTATCCCAATGAGCAGTTCTTC	CSARAGREYPNEQFF
TRBD1	-	TRBJ2-2	TRBV20-1	TGCAGTGCTAGGTCTCAAGCCAGGGGGCGGAACACCGGGGAGCTGTTTTTT	CSARSQARGRNTGELFF
-	-	TRBJ2-7	TRBV4-1	TGCGCCAGCAGCCAAGATTGGTCGGTCCCGGGCTCCTACGAGCAGTACTTC	CASSQDWSVPGSYEQYF
TRBD1	-	TRBJ1-6	TRBV25-1	TGTGCCAGCAGTCCGCTGGGGACAGGGGGAAATTCACCCCTCCACTTT	CASSPLGTGGNSPLHF
-	-	TRBJ1-5	TRBV20-1	TGCAGTGCCCCGGACCTGGGAGATCAGCCCCAGCATTTT	CSAPDLGDQPQHF
-	-	TRBJ2-7	TRBV30	TGTGCCTGGAGTTCCTACTCCTACGAGCAGTACTTC	CAWSSYSYEQYF
TRBD2	-	TRBJ2-1	TRBV20-1	TGCAGTGCGGATACTAGCGGGGGGTACAATGAGCAGTTCTTC	CSADTSGGYNEQFF
-	few	TRBJ2-5	TRBV11-2	TGTGCCAGCAGCTTGGAGAGACTTTACAATGAGCAGTACTTC	CASSLERLYNEQYF
-	many	TRBJ1-2	TRBV10-3	TGTGCCATCCACCCCACGGACGGAGCTAACTATGGCTACACCTTC	CAIHPTDGANYGYTF
-	-	TRBJ1-2	TRBV28	TGTGCCAGCAGTTCGTCCCTTAACCATGGCTACACCTTC	CASSSSLNHGYTF
-	-	TRBJ2-7	TRBV12-3/TRBV12-4	TGTGCCAGCAGGGGGATGGGGGGAGGATCCTACAATGAGCAGTACTTC	CASRGMGGGSYNEQYF
TRBD2	few	TRBJ2-1	TRBV4-2	TGTGCCAGCAGCCAAGATAGGGGACTACTGTACAATGAGCAGTTCTTC	CASSQDRGLLYNEQFF
TRBD1	few	TRBJ2-5	TRBV12-3/TRBV12-4	TGTGCCAGCAGTTTAGCGACAGGGGCGGAAGAGACCCAGTACTTC	CASSLATGAEETQYF
-	-	TRBJ2-1	TRBV7-8	TGTGCCAGCAGCTTAGCCCACCGAGGTGGAGAGAGAGAGAATGAGCAGTTCTTC	CASSLAHRGGERENEQFF
-	few	TRBJ1-1	TRBV6-5	TGTGCCAGCAGTTACCGCCCAGGGATCACTGAAGCTTTCTTT	CASSYRPGITEAFF
-	-	TRBJ1-5	TRBV12-3/TRBV12-4	TGTGCCAGCAGTTTAAAAAAGGGCAATCAGCCCCAGCATTTT	CASSLKKGNQPQHF
TRBD2	few	TRBJ2-1	TRBV20-1	TGCAGTGCTAGAGATAGGGGACTAGCGGGAGGTTTTCTGTTCTTC	CSARDRGLAGGFLFF
-	-	TRBJ2-1	TRBV20-1	TGCAGTGCCCCATCGGGCGGAAGTAGCTCCTACAATGAGCAGTTCTTC	CSAPSGGSSSYNEQFF
-	-	TRBJ2-3	TRBV21-1	TGTGCCAGCAGCATACACGGGACAAGGGCGAGTGGGACAGATACGCAGTATTTT	CASSIHGTRASGTDTQYF
-	many	TRBJ1-2	TRBV21-1	TGTGCCAGCAGCAAAGGGTATGACCGGTTTAACTATGGCTACACCTTC	CASSKGYDRFNYGYTF
TRBD2	few	TRBJ2-2	TRBV5-1	TGCGCCAGCAGCAAGCTTGGCAGCCTAGCGGCTAACACCGGGGAGCTGTTTTTT	CASSKLGSLAANTGELFF
TRBD2	-	TRBJ2-7	TRBV10-3	TGTGCCTCGGGGGGGGGAACCTACGAGCAGTACTTC	CASGGGTYEQYF
TRBD2	few	TRBJ2-3	TRBV18	TGTGCCAGCTCACAAATAGCGGGGGTCACAGATACGCAGTATTTT	CASSQIAGVTDTQYF